This is a list of T cell receptor beta chains from one sample in a study of monozygotic twins with inflammatory bowel disease. From its re-call of the 5' RACE reads, TCRdb lists each CDR3 protein once, without DNA. In total, the table holds hundreds of thousands of distinct CDR3 sequences. Sequencing was done on a sample of blood. The receptors here all came from a human donor with ulcerative colitis or Crohn's disease, or a healthy co-twin of an affected twin (not recorded which). CDR3s include the opening cysteine and the closing phenylalanine or tryptophan.

V gene	J gene	CDR3 protein
TRBV12-3/TRBV12-4	TRBJ2-7	CASSLAGAEYEQYF
TRBV5-6	TRBJ2-1	CASSLPGGSGEQFF
TRBV5-1	TRBJ1-3	CASSLGTSSSGNTIYF
TRBV29-1	TRBJ2-3	CSVEGTVTDTQYF
TRBV14	TRBJ1-2	CASSQVGRDGVYGYTF
TRBV29-1	TRBJ2-1	CSVEPQAGNQFF
TRBV20-1	TRBJ2-7	CSAKGRTYEQYF
TRBV6-5	TRBJ1-1	CASSYTRGEAFF
TRBV18	TRBJ2-3	CASSYLATDTQYF
TRBV4-2	TRBJ1-5	CASSQEKTGPNQPQHF
TRBV9	TRBJ1-2	CASSVAAAGNYGYTF
TRBV27	TRBJ2-7	CASSSELFSGEQYF
TRBV30	TRBJ1-2	CAWRKDRGSGGYTF
TRBV29-1	TRBJ1-5	CSVVGTGGGNQPQHF
TRBV7-8	TRBJ2-4	CASSQLRTGLDF
TRBV7-3	TRBJ1-1	CASSLTRETEAFF
TRBV4-1	TRBJ1-5	CASSLTGFYQPQHF
TRBV4-2	TRBJ2-7	CASSQDRHYEQYF
TRBV5-1	TRBJ2-7	CASSLAGLAPYEQYF
TRBV2	TRBJ2-1	CASSGRGGLFEQFF
TRBV11-3	TRBJ2-3	CASGRTSGATQYF
TRBV4-3	TRBJ2-6	CASSLSLAGLSGANVLTF
TRBV5-1	TRBJ1-3	CASSFDLVSGNTIYF
TRBV24-1	TRBJ2-2	CATSEAGTGAGELFF
TRBV7-7	TRBJ2-5	CASSLGLQGETQYF
TRBV20-1	TRBJ2-3	CSARGSRGTDTQYF
TRBV6-5	TRBJ2-5	CASSFISGGPETQYF
TRBV30	TRBJ1-2	CAWSSWDYGYTF
TRBV18	TRBJ2-1	CASSGDSGYNEQFF
TRBV20-1	TRBJ2-3	CSARTSGIYTDTQYF
TRBV10-3	TRBJ1-2	CASARAGTGFAYGYTF
TRBV6-4	TRBJ2-1	CASSLSGLAGSTHNEQFF